Listed below are T cell receptor beta chains from one sample, sequenced in a study of blood T cell repertoires in COVID-19. Here immunoSEQ multiplex PCR was the method, and the copy in TCRdb shows in-frame clones only, minus some. The profile shows approximately 12,000 clones, 90% of them singletons. Sequencing was carried out using peripheral blood. All receptors come from a man aged 70-80 years with active COVID-19. CDR3s include the opening cysteine and the closing phenylalanine or tryptophan. The D gene is left open where the match is weak. Rows give clone size only sometimes, using once, few, many, or a class for an expanded clone.

CASTLPRVSETQYF	TGTGCCAGCACTCTCCCCAGGGTTTCGGAGACCCAGTACTTC	TRBV27	-	-	TRBJ2-5
CASSQLAGGRKNEQFF	TGTGCCAGCAGCCAACTAGCGGGGGGGCGGAAAAATGAGCAGTTCTTC	TRBV3-1/TRBV3-2	TRBD2	-	TRBJ2-1
CASSPGQGREKLFF	TGTGCCAGCAGCCCGGGACAGGGTAGAGAAAAACTGTTTTTT	TRBV7-9	TRBD1	-	TRBJ1-4
CASSIQGGNTGELFF	TGTGCCAGTAGTATCCAGGGAGGGAACACCGGGGAGCTGTTTTTT	TRBV19	-	-	TRBJ2-2
CASSPWDRLEQYF	TGTGCCAGCAGTCCCTGGGACAGGTTAGAGCAGTACTTC	TRBV27	TRBD1	-	TRBJ2-7
CASSQEPSGTQYF	TGCGCCAGCAGCCAAGAGCCTAGCGGTACGCAGTATTTT	TRBV4-1	TRBD2	-	TRBJ2-3
CASSQEELAGEQFF	TGCGCCAGCAGCCAAGAGGAGCTAGCGGGTGAGCAGTTCTTC	TRBV4-1	TRBD2	-	TRBJ2-1
CASGRATNQPQHF	TGTGCCAGCGGGCGGGCTACCAATCAGCCCCAGCATTTT	TRBV3-1/TRBV3-2	-	-	TRBJ1-5
CASRPEKGQTGEQYF	TGTGCCAGCAGACCCGAAAAGGGACAGACGGGCGAGCAGTACTTC	TRBV6-5	TRBD1	-	TRBJ2-7
CASSVAGTGTYEQYF	TGTGCCAGCAGCGTCGCCGGGACAGGGACCTACGAGCAGTACTTC	TRBV7-2	TRBD1	few	TRBJ2-7
CASSPSWGGIERYGYTF	TGTGCCAGCAGCCCCTCGTGGGGAGGAATCGAGCGCTATGGCTACACCTTC	TRBV5-4	-	-	TRBJ1-2
CASSQGSSGGETQYF	TGTGCCAGCAGCCAAGGGTCTAGCGGGGGAGAGACCCAGTACTTC	TRBV4-2	TRBD2	-	TRBJ2-5
CASSWGLGQAREKLFF	TGTGCCAGCAGTTGGGGATTGGGACAGGCTCGTGAAAAACTGTTTTTT	TRBV6-2/TRBV6-3	TRBD1	-	TRBJ1-4
CASSLHYRQETQYF	TGTGCCAGCAGTTTACACTACCGTCAAGAGACCCAGTACTTC	TRBV28	-	-	TRBJ2-5
CASRDPKGASYEQYF	TGTGCCAGCAGGGACCCAAAAGGGGCCTCCTACGAGCAGTACTTC	TRBV27	-	-	TRBJ2-7
CAISTTGSSYNSPLHF	TGTGCCATCAGTACTACAGGGAGCTCCTATAATTCACCCCTCCACTTT	TRBV10-3	-	-	TRBJ1-6
CASSMGDRETYEQYF	TGTGCCAGTAGTATGGGGGACAGGGAAACCTACGAGCAGTACTTC	TRBV19	TRBD1	-	TRBJ2-7
CASSLEGSGRIGLVF	TGCGCCAGCAGCTTGGAGGGTAGCGGGAGGATTGGGTTGGTCTTC	TRBV5-1	TRBD2	-	TRBJ2-1
CATGGLAGALTNTGELFF	TGTGCCACAGGAGGACTAGCGGGGGCCCTAACGAACACCGGGGAGCTGTTTTTT	TRBV15	TRBD2	-	TRBJ2-2
CASSGGGQYTDTQYF	TGCGCCAGCAGCGGGGGCGGGCAGTACACAGATACGCAGTATTTT	TRBV5-1	-	-	TRBJ2-3
CASRSSGGHEQYF	TGCGCCAGCAGGTCTAGCGGGGGCCACGAGCAGTACTTC	TRBV10-1	TRBD2	few	TRBJ2-7
CASGRTSGRLPETQYF	TGTGCCAGCGGTCGGACTAGCGGGAGACTCCCGGAGACCCAGTACTTC	TRBV7-6	TRBD2	-	TRBJ2-5
CASSPLAGVYNEQFF	TGTGCCAGCTCACCACTAGCGGGAGTCTACAATGAGCAGTTCTTC	TRBV18	TRBD2	-	TRBJ2-1
CASSQGQGEVQETQYF	TGTGCCAGCAGCCAAGGGCAAGGGGAGGTTCAAGAGACCCAGTACTTC	TRBV4-2	-	-	TRBJ2-5
CASSSVSRSEAFF	TGTGCCAGCTCCTCCGTTAGTCGCTCTGAAGCTTTCTTT	TRBV3-1/TRBV3-2	-	-	TRBJ1-1
CASSGGTGDANTEAFF	TGTGCCAGCTCAGGTGGGACAGGGGACGCGAACACTGAAGCTTTCTTT	TRBV18	TRBD1	-	TRBJ1-1
CASSGGVSSYNEQFF	TGCGCCAGCAGTGGGGGAGTCAGCTCCTACAATGAGCAGTTCTTC	TRBV10-1	-	-	TRBJ2-1
CASSQEVVAQKYNEQFF	TGCGCCAGCAGCCAAGAGGTGGTCGCACAGAAGTACAATGAGCAGTTCTTC	TRBV4-3	-	-	TRBJ2-1
CASSFGLAGVETQYF	TGCGCCAGCAGCTTTGGACTAGCGGGAGTTGAGACCCAGTACTTC	TRBV5-1	TRBD2	-	TRBJ2-5
CASSLSQGHLKTEAFF	TGTGCCAGCAGTTTATCGCAGGGACACTTAAAAACTGAAGCTTTCTTT	TRBV27	-	-	TRBJ1-1
CAISDYRGLGELFF	TGTGCCATCAGTGATTACAGGGGGCTCGGGGAGCTGTTTTTT	TRBV10-3	TRBD1	-	TRBJ2-2